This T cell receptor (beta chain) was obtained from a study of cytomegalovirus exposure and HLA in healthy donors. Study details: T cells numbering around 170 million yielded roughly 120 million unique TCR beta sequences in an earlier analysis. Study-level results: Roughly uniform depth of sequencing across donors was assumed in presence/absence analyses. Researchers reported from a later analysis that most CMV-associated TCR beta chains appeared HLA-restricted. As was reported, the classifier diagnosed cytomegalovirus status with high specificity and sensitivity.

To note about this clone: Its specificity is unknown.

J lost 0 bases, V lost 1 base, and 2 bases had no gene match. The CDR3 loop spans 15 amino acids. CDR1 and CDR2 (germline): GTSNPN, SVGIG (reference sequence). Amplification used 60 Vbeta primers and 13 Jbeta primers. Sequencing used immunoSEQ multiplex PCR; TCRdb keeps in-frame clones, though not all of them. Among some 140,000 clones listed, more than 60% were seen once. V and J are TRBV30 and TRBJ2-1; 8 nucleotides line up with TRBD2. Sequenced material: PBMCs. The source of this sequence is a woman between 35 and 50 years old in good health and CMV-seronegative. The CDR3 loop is CAWSDGTSSYNEQFF. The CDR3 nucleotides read TGTGCCTGGAGTGACGGGACTAGCTCCTACAATGAGCAGTTCTTC.